This TCR beta chain was sequenced for a study of early T cells in non-severe SARS-CoV-2 infection. Overall study: Chains were not paired, and sequencing was done on bulk RNA from unsorted whole blood.

Study-wide points: Lookups in VDJdb leaned toward anti-spike CD8 responses and missed private and CD4 specificities.

This clonotype came up many times. Its antigen is unknown. The protocol attached unique molecular identifiers to individual cDNA molecules. TCRdb reanalysed the 5' RACE reads using MiXCR and keeps one entry per CDR3 protein. The table has some 85,000 distinct CDR3 sequences, around 15% seen once. Germline assignment: CDR1 LNHDA and CDR2 SQIVND (reference sequence). The germline V and J ends were trimmed by 2 bases and 6 bases, with 16 bases remaining between them. The CDR3 covers 15 residues. The sequence was obtained from an adult who was a healthcare worker with PCR-confirmed SARS-CoV-2 infection or an uninfected control (not recorded which). The J gene is TRBJ1-2, the V gene TRBV19; D possibly corresponds to TRBD1 (6 bases). Sequencing input: whole blood. The CDR3 reads CASSILQRGVNGYTF. CDR3 coding DNA: TGTGCCAGTAGTATACTACAAAGGGGGGTTAATGGCTACACCTTC.